Given below is one TCR beta chain in context. Its antigen is currently unknown. Between the trimmed V and J ends, which lost 8 bases and 6 bases, there was a span of 21 bases. Germline CDR1 and CDR2: MNHNY and SVGAGI (reference sequence). CDR3 length: 15 amino acids. The data were taken from a study of shared clonotypes between healthy human individuals. Across the whole study: CD4 naive and CD4 memory each took three plates per donor, while CD8 naive took two and CD8 memory one.

General study points: Sharing across several donors was seen in 4% to 6.5% of naive CD4 clonotypes. Rarefaction revealed incomplete sorted-subset sequencing despite large depth.

Deep-level settings were used for running the assay. Clones were read by immunoSEQ multiplex PCR, and TCRdb kept only the in-frame ones, dropping some. The sample has under 2,500,000 clones, almost 96% seen once. Sequencing was performed on naive CD4+ T cells sorted from blood. Subset specified: CD45RA+ positively selected. This rearrangement joins TRBV6-6 to TRBJ2-3; D remains unclear. The clonotype comes from a man younger than 35 in good health. The CDR3 is CASSLGDPQRDTQYF. CDR3 DNA: TGTGCCAGCTCCCTAGGAGATCCCCAAAGGGATACGCAGTATTTT.